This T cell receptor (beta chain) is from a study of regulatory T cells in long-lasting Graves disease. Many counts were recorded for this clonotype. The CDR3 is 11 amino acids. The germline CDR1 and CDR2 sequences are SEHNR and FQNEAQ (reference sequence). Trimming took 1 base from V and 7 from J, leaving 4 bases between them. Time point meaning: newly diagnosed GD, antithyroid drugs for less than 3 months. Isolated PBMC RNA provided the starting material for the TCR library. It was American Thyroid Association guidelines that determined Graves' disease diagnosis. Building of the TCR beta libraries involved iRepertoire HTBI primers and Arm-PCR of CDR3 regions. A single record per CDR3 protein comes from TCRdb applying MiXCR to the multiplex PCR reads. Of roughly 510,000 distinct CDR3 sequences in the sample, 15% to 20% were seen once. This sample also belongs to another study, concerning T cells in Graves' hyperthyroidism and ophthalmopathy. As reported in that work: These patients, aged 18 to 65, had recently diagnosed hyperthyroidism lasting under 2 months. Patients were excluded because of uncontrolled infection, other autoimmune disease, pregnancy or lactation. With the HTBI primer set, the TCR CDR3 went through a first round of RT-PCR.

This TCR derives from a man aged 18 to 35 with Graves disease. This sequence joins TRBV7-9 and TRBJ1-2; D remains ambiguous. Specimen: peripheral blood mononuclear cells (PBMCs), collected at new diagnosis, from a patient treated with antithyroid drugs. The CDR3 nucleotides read TGTGCCAGCAGCTTAGACGGTGGCTACACCTTC. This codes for CASSLDGGYTF.